The 4 T cell receptor beta chains listed next were all sequenced from one sample in a study of blood T cells in healthy people across ages (dated by TCRdb to 2014 to 2015). Receptor libraries were prepared by 5' RACE. Sequencing was carried out with an Illumina HiSeq 2500. The second PCR ran for roughly 7 to 12 cycles and used a J-beta primer mix along with a sample-barcoded 5' primer. TCRdb reanalyzed the raw reads on its own, using fastp at Q25 for trimming and MiXCR for clone calling, and kept in-frame beta chains. Entries that share a CDR3 protein sequence are merged under the most common genes and DNA. This sample has under 2,000,000 distinct CDR3 sequences in its table, and roughly 50% of those were observed once. Jointly, the top ten make up 2% to 2.5% of the sample. Sequenced sample: blood. Receptors were obtained from a woman between 35 and 50 years old in good health.

The chain uses TRBV24-1 and TRBJ2-1; 9 nucleotides line up with TRBD2. J gave up 5 bases and V 1 base, and 8 bases lay outside the gene matches. The CDR3 is made up of 17 amino acids. Per the germline V gene, CDR1 is KGHDR and CDR2 is SFDVKD. The CDR3 loop is CATSDFVSGGSNNEQFF. The CDR3 DNA sequence: TGTGCCACCAGTGATTTTGTTAGCGGGGGATCTAACAATGAGCAGTTCTTC.

This clonotype has a count of ten or more. The CDR3 DNA reads TGCGCCAGCAGCCAGATCGGGACTAGTCAACTCTACGAGCAGTACTTC. This sequence encodes CASSQIGTSQLYEQYF. This chain connects TRBV4-1 to TRBJ2-7; 8 bases match TRBD2. The length of the CDR3 is 16 residues. V lost 3 bases, J lost 3 bases, and 10 bases stayed unmatched. CDR1 is MGHRA and CDR2 is YSYEKL in the germline V gene.

V gene TRBV11-2 combines with J gene TRBJ2-1; a possible D gene is TRBD2 (6 bases). The V end was cut by 4 bases, the J end by 8 bases, with 12 bases between. Germline loops: CDR1 SGHAT, CDR2 FQNNGV. This CDR3 comprises 13 residues. The CDR3 spells CASSSRTTDEQFF. The CDR3 DNA reads as TGTGCCAGCAGCTCAAGGACTACGGATGAGCAGTTCTTC.

The chain joins TRBV7-9 to TRBJ1-4, with 7 bases aligning to TRBD1. Germline CDR1 reads SEHNR; CDR2 reads FQNEAQ (reference sequence). Losses at the gene ends were 5 bases for V and 7 bases for J; bases not matched to a gene: 7. This CDR3 spans 14 amino acids. For the CDR3, the DNA is TGTGCCAGCAGCCCCACTGGGACAGTTGAAAAACTGTTTTTT. This codes for CASSPTGTVEKLFF.